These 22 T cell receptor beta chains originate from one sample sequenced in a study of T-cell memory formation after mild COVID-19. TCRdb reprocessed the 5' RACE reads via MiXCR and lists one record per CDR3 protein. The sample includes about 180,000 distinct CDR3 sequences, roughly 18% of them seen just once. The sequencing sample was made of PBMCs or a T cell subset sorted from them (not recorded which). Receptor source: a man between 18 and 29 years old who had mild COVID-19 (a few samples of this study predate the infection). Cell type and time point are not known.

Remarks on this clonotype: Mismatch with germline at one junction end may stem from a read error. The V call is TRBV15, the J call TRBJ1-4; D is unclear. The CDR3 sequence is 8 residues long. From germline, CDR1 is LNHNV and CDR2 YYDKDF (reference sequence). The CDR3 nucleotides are TGTGCCACCAGCAGAGGGCATTTT. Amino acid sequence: CATSRGHF.

CDR3 sequence reads: CASSLAPLAAYEQYV. CDR3 sequence (DNA): TGTGCCAGCAGCCTCGCACCTCTAGCGGCCTACGAGCAGTACGTC. V gene TRBV5-5 combines with J gene TRBJ2-7; 7 nucleotides line up with TRBD2. Germline lookup yields CDR1 SGHKS and CDR2 YYEKEE (reference sequence). This CDR3 has 15 residues. After removal of 4 bases from V and 2 bases from J, the junction contained 9 bases not matched to a gene.

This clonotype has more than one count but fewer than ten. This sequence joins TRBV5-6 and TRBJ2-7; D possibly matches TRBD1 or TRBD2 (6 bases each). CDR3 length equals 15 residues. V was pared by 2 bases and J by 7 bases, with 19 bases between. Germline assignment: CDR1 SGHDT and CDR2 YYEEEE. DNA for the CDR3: TGTGCCAGCAGCTTTCCCAATATCAGGGGAGGTGAGCAGTACTTC. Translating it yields CASSFPNIRGGEQYF.

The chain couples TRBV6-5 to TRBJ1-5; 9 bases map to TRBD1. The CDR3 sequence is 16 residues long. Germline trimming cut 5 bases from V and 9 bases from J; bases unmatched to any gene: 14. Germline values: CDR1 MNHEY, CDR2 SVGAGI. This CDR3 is CASSPGQGSPRGPQHF. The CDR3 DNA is TGTGCCAGCAGTCCGGGACAGGGCTCCCCCCGGGGGCCCCAGCATTTT.

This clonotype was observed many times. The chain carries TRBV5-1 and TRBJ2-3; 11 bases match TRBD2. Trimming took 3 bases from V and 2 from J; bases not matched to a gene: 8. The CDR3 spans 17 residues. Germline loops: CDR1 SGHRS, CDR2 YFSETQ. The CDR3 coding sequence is TGCGCCAGCAGCTCGCATAGCGGGGGGGGACTCACAGATACGCAGTATTTT. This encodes CASSSHSGGGLTDTQYF.

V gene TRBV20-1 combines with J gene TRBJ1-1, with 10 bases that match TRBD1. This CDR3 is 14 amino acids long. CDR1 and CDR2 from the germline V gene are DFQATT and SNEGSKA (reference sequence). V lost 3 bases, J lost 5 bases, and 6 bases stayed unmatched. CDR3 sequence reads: CSASPGTGVTEAFF. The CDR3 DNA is TGCAGTGCTAGCCCCGGGACAGGGGTTACTGAAGCTTTCTTT.

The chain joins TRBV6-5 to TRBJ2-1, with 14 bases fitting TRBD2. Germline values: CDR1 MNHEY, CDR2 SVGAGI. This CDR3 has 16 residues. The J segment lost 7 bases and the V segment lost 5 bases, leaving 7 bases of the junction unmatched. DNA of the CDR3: TGTGCCAGCAGTGGACTAGCGGGGGGCCACCGGAATGAGCAGTTCTTC. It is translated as CASSGLAGGHRNEQFF.

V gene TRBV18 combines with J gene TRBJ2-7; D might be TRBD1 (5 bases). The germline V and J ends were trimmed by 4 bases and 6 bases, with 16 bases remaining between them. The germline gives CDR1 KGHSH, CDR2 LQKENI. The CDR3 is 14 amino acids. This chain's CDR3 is CASSQQGARGEQYV. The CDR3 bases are TGTGCCAGCTCACAACAAGGGGCGCGCGGCGAGCAGTACGTC.

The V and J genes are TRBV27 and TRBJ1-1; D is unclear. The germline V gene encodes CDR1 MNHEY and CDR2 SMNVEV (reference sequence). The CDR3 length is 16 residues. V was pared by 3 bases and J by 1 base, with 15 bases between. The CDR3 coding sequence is TGTGCCAGCAGTTTGGGTTACGGCAGGAGGAACACTGAAGCTTTCTTT. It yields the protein CASSLGYGRRNTEAFF.

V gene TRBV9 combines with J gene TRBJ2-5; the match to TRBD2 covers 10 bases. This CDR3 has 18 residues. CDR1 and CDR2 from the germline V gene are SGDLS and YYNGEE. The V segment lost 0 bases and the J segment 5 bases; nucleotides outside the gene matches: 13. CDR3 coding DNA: TGTGCCAGCAGCGTAGCTCCCGTTAAGCGGGGGGGCCTCGAGACCCAGTACTTC. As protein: CASSVAPVKRGGLETQYF.

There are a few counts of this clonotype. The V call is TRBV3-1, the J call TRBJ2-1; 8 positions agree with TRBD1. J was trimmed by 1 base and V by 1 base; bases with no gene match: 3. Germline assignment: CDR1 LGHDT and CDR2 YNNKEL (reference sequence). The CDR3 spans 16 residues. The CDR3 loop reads CASSQGGTGSYNEQFF. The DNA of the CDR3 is TGTGCCAGCAGCCAAGGGGGGACAGGATCCTACAATGAGCAGTTCTTC.

The CDR3 bases are TGCAGTGCTATTGGACTAGCGGGTACTAGCACAGATACGCAGTATTTT. It is translated as CSAIGLAGTSTDTQYF. The V call is TRBV20-1, the J call TRBJ2-3, with 11 bases matching TRBD2. Germline values: CDR1 DFQATT, CDR2 SNEGSKA (reference sequence). The CDR3 is 16 residues long. The V and J ends lost 4 bases and 0 bases, in that order; junction bases with no gene match: 6.

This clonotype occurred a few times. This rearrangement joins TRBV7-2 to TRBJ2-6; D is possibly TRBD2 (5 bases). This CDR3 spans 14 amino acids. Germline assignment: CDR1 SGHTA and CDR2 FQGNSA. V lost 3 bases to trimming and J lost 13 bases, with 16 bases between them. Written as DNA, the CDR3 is TGTGCCAGCAGCTTTCTCCCGGAGGCCCGTGTCCTGACTTTC. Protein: CASSFLPEARVLTF.

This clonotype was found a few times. DNA of the CDR3: TGCAGTGCGGGGACAAGCTCCTACGAGCAGTACTTC. Protein: CSAGTSSYEQYF. V gene TRBV20-1 combines with J gene TRBJ2-7; weak D call: TRBD1 (6 bases). V lost 6 bases and J 0 bases, leaving 9 bases between the germline ends. This CDR3 comprises 12 residues. Per the germline V gene, CDR1 is DFQATT and CDR2 is SNEGSKA (reference sequence).

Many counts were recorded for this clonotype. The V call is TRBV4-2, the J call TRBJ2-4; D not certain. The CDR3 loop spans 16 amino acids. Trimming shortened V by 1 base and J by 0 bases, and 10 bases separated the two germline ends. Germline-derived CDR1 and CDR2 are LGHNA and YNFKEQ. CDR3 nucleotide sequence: TGTGCCAGCAGCCAAGGTTCCCAACTAGCCAAAAACATTCAGTACTTC. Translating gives CASSQGSQLAKNIQYF.

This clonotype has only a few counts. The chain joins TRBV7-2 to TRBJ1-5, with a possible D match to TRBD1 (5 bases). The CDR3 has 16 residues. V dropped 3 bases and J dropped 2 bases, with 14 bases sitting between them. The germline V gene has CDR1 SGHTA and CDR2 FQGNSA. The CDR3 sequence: CASSLELGGRNQPQHF. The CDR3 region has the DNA TGTGCCAGCAGCTTGGAGCTGGGGGGTCGCAATCAGCCCCAGCATTTT.

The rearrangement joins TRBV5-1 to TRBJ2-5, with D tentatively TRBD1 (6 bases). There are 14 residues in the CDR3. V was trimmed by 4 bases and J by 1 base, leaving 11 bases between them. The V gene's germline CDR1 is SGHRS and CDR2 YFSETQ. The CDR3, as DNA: TGCGCCAGCAGCCCGCGGACAGTCCAAGAGACCCAGTACTTC. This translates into CASSPRTVQETQYF.

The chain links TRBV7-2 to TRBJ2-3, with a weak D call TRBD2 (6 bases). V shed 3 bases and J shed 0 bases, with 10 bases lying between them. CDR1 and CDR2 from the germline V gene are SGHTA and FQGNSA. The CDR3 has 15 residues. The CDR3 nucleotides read TGTGCCAGCAGCTTTTACGGGACTAGCACAGATACGCAGTATTTT. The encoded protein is CASSFYGTSTDTQYF.

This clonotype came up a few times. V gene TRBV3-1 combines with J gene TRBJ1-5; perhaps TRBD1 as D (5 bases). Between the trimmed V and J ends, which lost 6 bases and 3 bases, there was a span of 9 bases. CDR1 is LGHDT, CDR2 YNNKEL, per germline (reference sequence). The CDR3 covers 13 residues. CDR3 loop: CASSPGHNQPQHF. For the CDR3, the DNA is TGTGCCAGCAGTCCGGGGCACAATCAGCCCCAGCATTTT.

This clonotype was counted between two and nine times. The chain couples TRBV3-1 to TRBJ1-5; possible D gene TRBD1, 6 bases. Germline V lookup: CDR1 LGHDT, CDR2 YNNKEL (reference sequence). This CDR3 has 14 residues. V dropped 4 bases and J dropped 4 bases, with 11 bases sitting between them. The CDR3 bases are TGTGCCAGCAGCCTTGGACAGTCGAATCAGCCCCAGCATTTT. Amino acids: CASSLGQSNQPQHF.

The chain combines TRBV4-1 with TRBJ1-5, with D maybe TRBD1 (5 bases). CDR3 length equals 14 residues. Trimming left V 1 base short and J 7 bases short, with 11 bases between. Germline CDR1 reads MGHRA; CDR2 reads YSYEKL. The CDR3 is CASSQARGTQPQHF. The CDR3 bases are TGCGCCAGCAGCCAAGCAAGGGGTACCCAGCCCCAGCATTTT.

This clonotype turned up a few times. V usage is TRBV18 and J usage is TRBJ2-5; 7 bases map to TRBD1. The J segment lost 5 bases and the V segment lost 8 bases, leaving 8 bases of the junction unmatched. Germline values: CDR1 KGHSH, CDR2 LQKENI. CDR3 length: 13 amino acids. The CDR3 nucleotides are TGTGCCAGCACCACAGGGGTGGTGGAGACCCAGTACTTC. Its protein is CASTTGVVETQYF.